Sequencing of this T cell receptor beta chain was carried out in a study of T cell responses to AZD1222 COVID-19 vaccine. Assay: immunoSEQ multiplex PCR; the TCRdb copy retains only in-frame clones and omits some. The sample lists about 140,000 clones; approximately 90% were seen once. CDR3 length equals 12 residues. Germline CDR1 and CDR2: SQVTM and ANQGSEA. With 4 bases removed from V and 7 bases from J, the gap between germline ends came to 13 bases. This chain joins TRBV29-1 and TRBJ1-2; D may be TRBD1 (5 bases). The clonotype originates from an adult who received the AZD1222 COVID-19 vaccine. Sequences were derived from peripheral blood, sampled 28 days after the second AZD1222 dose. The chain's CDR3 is CSVGVGGGGYTF. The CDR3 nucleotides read TGCAGCGTTGGAGTTGGTGGGGGTGGCTACACCTTC. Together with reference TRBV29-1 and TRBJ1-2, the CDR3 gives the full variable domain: SAVISQKPSRDICQRGTSLTIQCQVDSQVTMMFWYRQQPGQSLTLIATANQGSEATYESGFVIDKFPISRPNLTFSTLTVSNMSPEDSSIYLCSVGVGGGGYTFGSGTRLTVV.